These T cell receptor beta chains were read from a single sample in a study of blood T cell repertoires in COVID-19. Profiled with immunoSEQ multiplex PCR; TCRdb holds only in-frame clones, not every one. The table lists 130,000 or so clones, around nine tenths of them singletons. Sequencing was done on a sample of peripheral blood. The receptors derive from a woman aged 70-85 years with COVID-19, enrolled during active disease. Each CDR3 is given with its conserved first and last residue. Each record gives: J gene, clone size, V gene, D gene, CDR3 protein. D genes are given only for firm matches. A clone size is listed for some rows: how often the clone was seen (once, few, many), or a class if it is expanded.

>TRBJ1-5|-|TRBV12-3/TRBV12-4|-
CASGWGVQPQHF
>TRBJ1-4|-|TRBV5-8|TRBD1
CASSTGDRGRLEKLFF
>TRBJ1-5|-|TRBV6-2/TRBV6-3|-
CASSSGGDSNQPQHF
>TRBJ1-2|-|TRBV10-3|TRBD1
CAISESQVGTGGSNYGYTF
>TRBJ1-1|-|TRBV5-1|-
CASSSNRGSMNTEAFF
>TRBJ2-3|few|TRBV19|-
CASSPGYTQYF
>TRBJ2-7|-|TRBV3-1/TRBV3-2|TRBD2
CASRPTSGGPSYEQYF
>TRBJ2-2|once|TRBV2|TRBD1
CASRVGTGSTGELFF
>TRBJ1-5|-|TRBV19|TRBD1
CASRRRSRDRGSNQPQHF
>TRBJ2-5|once|TRBV20-1|-
CSAYSKETQYF
>TRBJ1-1|-|TRBV28|TRBD1
CASLSGTGEPKITEAFF
>TRBJ2-1|-|TRBV6-6|-
CASTSGSSYNEQFF
>TRBJ2-7|-|TRBV5-4|TRBD1
CASGHRDRNDYEQYF
>TRBJ2-3|-|TRBV29-1|TRBD2
CSVEDERSGGAHTQYF
>TRBJ2-7|-|TRBV2|-
CASSPFPYEQYF
>TRBJ1-5|-|TRBV28|TRBD1
CASSFRDRGTNQPQHF
>TRBJ1-4|once|TRBV7-7|-
CASSLDPTVATNEKLFF
>TRBJ2-6|-|TRBV19|-
CASSIDQANVLTF
>TRBJ2-1|-|TRBV20-1|TRBD2
CSASGFSSGGLHSYNEQFF
>TRBJ2-5|-|TRBV6-4|TRBD1
CAKPGRGKTQYF
>TRBJ2-7|-|TRBV18|-
CASSPLLAEYSYEQYF
>TRBJ2-2|-|TRBV6-5|TRBD1
CASSYEVRGLTGELFF
>TRBJ1-5|-|TRBV2|-
CASGPTENSNQPQHF
>TRBJ1-3|-|TRBV28|-
CASSLAQDTIYF
>TRBJ1-3|once|TRBV4-1|-
CASSQEGANTIYF
>TRBJ1-6|-|TRBV27|-
CASSLSSTGWYSSYNSPLHF
>TRBJ2-2|-|TRBV5-6|TRBD2
CARSWGGDAGELFF